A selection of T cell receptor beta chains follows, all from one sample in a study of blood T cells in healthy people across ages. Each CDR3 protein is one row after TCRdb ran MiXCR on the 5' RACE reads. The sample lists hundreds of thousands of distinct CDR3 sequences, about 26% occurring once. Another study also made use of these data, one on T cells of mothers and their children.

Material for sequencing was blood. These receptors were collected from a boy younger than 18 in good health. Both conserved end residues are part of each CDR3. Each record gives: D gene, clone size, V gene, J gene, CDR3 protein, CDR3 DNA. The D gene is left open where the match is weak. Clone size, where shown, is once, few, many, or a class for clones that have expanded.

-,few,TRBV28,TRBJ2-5,CASRPTGIKETQYF,TGTGCCAGCAGACCAACAGGGATTAAAGAGACCCAGTACTTC
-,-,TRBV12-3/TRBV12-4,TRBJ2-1,CASSFSQRIPPYNEQFF,TGTGCCAGCAGTTTTAGTCAACGGATACCCCCTTACAATGAGCAGTTCTTC
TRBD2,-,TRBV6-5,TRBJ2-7,CASKGLAGGDYEQYF,TGTGCCAGCAAAGGACTAGCGGGGGGGGATTACGAGCAGTACTTC
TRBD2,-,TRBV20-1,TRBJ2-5,CSAERGGQETQYF,TGCAGTGCGGAGCGGGGAGGGCAAGAGACCCAGTACTTC
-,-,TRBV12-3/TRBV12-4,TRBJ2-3,CASSFGNTQYF,TGTGCCAGCAGTTTTGGGAATACGCAGTATTTT
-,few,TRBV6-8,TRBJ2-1,CAIRPPGPREKFF,TGTGCCATCAGGCCCCCCGGCCCCCGGGAAAAGTTCTTC
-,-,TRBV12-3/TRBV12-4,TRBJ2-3,CASSLAGGADTQYF,TGTGCCAGCAGTTTAGCGGGGGGAGCGGATACGCAGTATTTT
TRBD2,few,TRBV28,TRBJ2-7,CASSLGGDYHYEQYF,TGTGCCAGCAGCCTCGGGGGGGACTACCACTACGAGCAGTACTTC
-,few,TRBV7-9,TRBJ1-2,CASSLVSRDGYAF,TGTGCCAGCAGCTTAGTTTCCAGGGATGGCTACGCCTTC
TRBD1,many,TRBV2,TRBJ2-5,CASRQGPQETQYF,TGTGCCAGCCGACAGGGCCCACAAGAGACCCAGTACTTC
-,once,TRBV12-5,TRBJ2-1,CASGLVLGRDNEQFF,TGTGCTAGTGGTTTGGTATTGGGACGAGACAATGAGCAGTTCTTC
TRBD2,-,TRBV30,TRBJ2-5,CAWRRDYAQETQYF,TGTGCCTGGAGGCGGGACTACGCTCAAGAGACCCAGTACTTC
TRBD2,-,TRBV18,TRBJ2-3,CASSPLAGSSSTDTQYF,TGTGCCAGCTCACCGCTAGCGGGGAGCTCTAGCACAGATACGCAGTATTTT
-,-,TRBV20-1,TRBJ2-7,CSALRGGAPYEQYF,TGCAGTGCCCTAAGAGGGGGGGCTCCCTACGAGCAGTACTTC
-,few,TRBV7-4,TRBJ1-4,CASSNRDNREKLFF,TGTGCCAGCAGCAACCGGGACAACCGGGAAAAACTGTTTTTT
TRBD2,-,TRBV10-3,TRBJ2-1,CAISKTRKAGGPLNEQFF,TGTGCCATCAGTAAAACGCGAAAGGCGGGAGGGCCGTTGAATGAGCAGTTCTTC
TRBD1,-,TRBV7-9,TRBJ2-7,CASSLASWGQGSYEQYF,TGTGCCAGCAGCTTAGCCTCCTGGGGACAGGGATCCTACGAGCAGTACTTC
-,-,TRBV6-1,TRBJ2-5,CASSVTAGHQETQYF,TGTGCCAGCAGTGTAACCGCGGGACACCAAGAGACCCAGTACTTC
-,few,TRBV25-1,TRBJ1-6,CASSEDPNNSPLHF,TGTGCCAGCAGTGAAGATCCAAATAATTCACCCCTCCACTTT
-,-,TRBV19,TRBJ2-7,CASSIARDSLEQYF,TGTGCCAGTAGTATAGCCCGGGACTCCCTCGAGCAGTACTTC
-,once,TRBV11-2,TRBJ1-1,CASSETGWEAFF,TGTGCCAGCAGCGAAACAGGGTGGGAGGCTTTCTTT
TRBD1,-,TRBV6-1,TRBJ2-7,CASSSLGLQGVPYEQYF,TGTGCCAGCAGCTCCCTAGGGTTACAGGGGGTACCCTACGAGCAGTACTTC
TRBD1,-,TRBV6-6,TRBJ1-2,CASRRDRASYGYTF,TGTGCCAGCAGGCGGGACAGGGCTAGCTATGGCTACACCTTC
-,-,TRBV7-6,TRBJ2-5,CASSLRQVEQETQYF,TGTGCCAGCAGCTTAAGGCAGGTGGAACAAGAGACCCAGTACTTC
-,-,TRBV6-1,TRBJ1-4,CASSSRLGEKLGGEKLFF,TGTGCCAGCAGCTCACGACTGGGCGAAAAACTGGGGGGCGAAAAACTGTTTTTT
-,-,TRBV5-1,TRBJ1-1,CASSWARGRDAFF,TGCGCCAGCAGCTGGGCCCGGGGGCGGGATGCTTTCTTT
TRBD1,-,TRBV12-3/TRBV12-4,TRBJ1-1,CASSPGTGSRAEAFF,TGTGCCAGCAGCCCCGGGACAGGGTCGCGTGCTGAAGCTTTCTTT
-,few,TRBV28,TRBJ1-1,CASSAAEDTEAFF,TGTGCCAGCAGTGCGGCAGAGGACACTGAAGCTTTCTTT
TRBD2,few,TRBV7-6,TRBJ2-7,CASSRSGGVNEQYF,TGTGCCAGCAGCCGGAGCGGGGGGGTGAACGAGCAGTACTTC
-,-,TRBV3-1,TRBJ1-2,CTSSQRAGNYGYTF,TGTACCAGCAGCCAACGCGCCGGTAACTATGGCTACACCTTC
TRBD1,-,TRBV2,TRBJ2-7,CASSAGTGIYEQYF,TGTGCCAGCTCCGCCGGGACAGGGATCTACGAGCAGTACTTC
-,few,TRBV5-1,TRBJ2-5,CASSSGSGETQYF,TGCGCCAGCAGCTCTGGTTCAGGGGAGACCCAGTACTTC
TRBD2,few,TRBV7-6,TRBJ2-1,CASSRYGGSSYNEQFF,TGTGCCAGCAGCCGATACGGGGGGAGCTCCTACAATGAGCAGTTCTTC
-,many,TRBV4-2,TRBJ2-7,CASSQAPYEQYF,TGTGCCAGCAGCCAAGCCCCCTACGAGCAGTACTTC
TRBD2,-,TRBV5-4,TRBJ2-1,CASSPRLTSGVYNEQFF,TGTGCCAGCAGCCCTAGGTTGACTAGCGGGGTTTACAATGAGCAGTTCTTC
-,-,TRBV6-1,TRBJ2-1,CASSEVGISYNEQFF,TGTGCCAGCAGTGAAGTGGGTATCTCCTACAATGAGCAGTTCTTC
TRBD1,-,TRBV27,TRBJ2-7,CASSLGQGAKNEQYF,TGTGCCAGCAGTTTAGGTCAGGGGGCTAAGAACGAGCAGTACTTC
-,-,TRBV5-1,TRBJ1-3,CASSYGNTIYF,TGCGCCAGCAGCTATGGAAACACCATATATTTT
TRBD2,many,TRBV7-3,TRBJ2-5,CASSSGLAGGGETQYF,TGTGCCAGCAGCTCTGGACTAGCGGGGGGGGGAGAGACCCAGTACTTC
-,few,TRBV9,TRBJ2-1,CASIGQVGNEQFF,TGTGCCAGCATCGGGCAGGTCGGCAATGAGCAGTTCTTC
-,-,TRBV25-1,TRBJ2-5,CASSDPARSETQYF,TGTGCCAGCAGTGACCCGGCCCGGAGTGAGACCCAGTACTTC
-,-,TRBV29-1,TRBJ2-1,CSVEEAPRDNEQFF,TGCAGCGTTGAAGAGGCCCCACGGGACAATGAGCAGTTCTTC
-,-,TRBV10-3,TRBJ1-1,CAISGPSVNTVAFF,TGTGCCATCAGTGGCCCTTCGGTGAACACTGTAGCTTTCTTT
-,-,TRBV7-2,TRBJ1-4,CASSLGGAEKLFF,TGTGCCAGCAGCTTAGGGGGGGCTGAAAAACTGTTTTTT
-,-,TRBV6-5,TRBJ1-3,CASSYSIPPRHSSGNTIYF,TGTGCCAGCAGTTACTCGATTCCCCCACGGCACAGCTCTGGAAACACCATATATTTT
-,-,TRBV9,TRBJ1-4,CASSPEVGTRELFF,TGTGCCAGCAGCCCAGAGGTGGGAACCAGGGAACTGTTTTTT
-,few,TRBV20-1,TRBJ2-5,CSVDGQETQYF,TGCAGCGTCGACGGCCAAGAGACCCAGTACTTC
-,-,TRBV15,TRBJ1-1,CATSRGGREAFF,TGTGCCACCAGCAGAGGAGGGAGAGAAGCTTTCTTT
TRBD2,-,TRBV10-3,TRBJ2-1,CAISGLAGDPREQFF,TGTGCCATCAGTGGACTAGCGGGGGACCCCCGGGAGCAGTTCTTC
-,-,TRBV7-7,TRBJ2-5,CASMRETQYF,TGTGCCAGCATGAGGGAGACCCAGTACTTC
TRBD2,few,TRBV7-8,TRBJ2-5,CASSLATGTSGGSRKRGQYF,TGTGCCAGCAGCTTAGCAACAGGGACTAGCGGGGGGAGCAGAAAGAGAGGCCAGTACTTC
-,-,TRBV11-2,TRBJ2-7,CASSLDTPTGTTYNYEQYF,TGTGCCAGCAGCTTAGATACGCCTACCGGGACGACATATAACTACGAGCAGTACTTC
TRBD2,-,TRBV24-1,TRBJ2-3,CATSDWTSGGPPDTQYF,TGTGCCACCAGTGATTGGACTAGCGGGGGCCCCCCAGATACGCAGTATTTT
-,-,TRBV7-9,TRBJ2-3,CASSPRVDTQYF,TGTGCCAGCAGTCCTCGAGTAGATACGCAGTATTTT
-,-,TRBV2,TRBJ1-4,CASSEALLGVTNEKLFF,TGTGCCAGCAGTGAAGCGCTTCTGGGGGTAACTAATGAAAAACTGTTTTTT
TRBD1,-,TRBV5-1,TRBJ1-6,CASSPEGQGLSPLHF,TGCGCCAGCAGCCCGGAGGGACAGGGACTTTCACCCCTCCACTTT
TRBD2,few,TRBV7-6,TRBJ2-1,CASSDTSGGREFF,TGTGCCAGCAGCGATACTAGCGGGGGGCGGGAGTTCTTC
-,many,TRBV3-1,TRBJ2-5,CASSPLRETQYF,TGTGCCAGCAGCCCCCTGAGAGAAACCCAGTACTTC
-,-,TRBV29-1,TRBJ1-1,CGVEHRANTEAFF,TGCGGCGTTGAACACAGGGCGAACACTGAAGCTTTCTTT